The clone carrying this T cell receptor beta chain was seen once. The sample is drawn from a study of blood T cell repertoires in COVID-19. TCRdb keeps only in-frame clones here, not all; method: immunoSEQ multiplex PCR. The data contain approximately 400,000 clones, roughly 86% of them seen just once; the ten biggest clones take up more than 0.85%. Germline assignment: CDR1 MGHDK and CDR2 SYGVNS. The germline V and J ends were trimmed by 6 bases and 1 base, with 10 bases remaining between them. The CDR3 covers 14 residues. J is TRBJ1-3 and V is TRBV25-1; D is possibly TRBD1 (6 bases). The sequenced sample consisted of peripheral blood. The TCR was taken from a human donor with acute or convalescent COVID-19. The donor label of this sample is uncertain. This CDR3 is CASSSGVSGNTIYF. CDR3 bases: TGTGCCAGCAGCTCAGGGGTTTCTGGAAACACCATATATTTT.